This T cell receptor beta chain emerged from a study of glioma-infiltrating T cells after dendritic cell vaccination. On the study more broadly: Three intradermal dendritic cell vaccine injections were given every two weeks.

This CDR3 is 15 amino acids long. Trimming took off 4 bases at V and 4 bases at J, with 16 bases between the two ends. The germline gives CDR1 MNHEY, CDR2 SMNVEV (reference sequence). Assay: immunoSEQ multiplex PCR; the TCRdb copy retains only in-frame clones and omits some. The data show 75,000 to 100,000 clones, about 80% seen once. The chain links TRBV27 to TRBJ1-2, with D possibly matching TRBD1 (5 bases). The sequence came from a human donor with glioblastoma. Source: blood, taken before dendritic cell vaccination. CDR3 residues: CASSYKWGGAYGYTF. Here the CDR3 DNA reads TGTGCCAGCAGTTACAAATGGGGAGGGGCCTATGGCTACACCTTC.